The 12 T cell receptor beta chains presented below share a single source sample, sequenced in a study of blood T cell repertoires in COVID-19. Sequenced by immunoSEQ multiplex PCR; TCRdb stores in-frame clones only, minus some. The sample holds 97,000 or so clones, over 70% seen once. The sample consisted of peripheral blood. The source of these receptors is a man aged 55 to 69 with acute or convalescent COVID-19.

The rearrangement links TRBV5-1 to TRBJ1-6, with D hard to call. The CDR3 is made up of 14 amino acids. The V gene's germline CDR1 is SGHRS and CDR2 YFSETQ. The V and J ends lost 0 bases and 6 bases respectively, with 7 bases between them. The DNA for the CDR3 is TGCGCCAGCAGCTTGGTCGGAGGTAATTCACCCCTCCACTTT. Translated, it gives CASSLVGGNSPLHF.

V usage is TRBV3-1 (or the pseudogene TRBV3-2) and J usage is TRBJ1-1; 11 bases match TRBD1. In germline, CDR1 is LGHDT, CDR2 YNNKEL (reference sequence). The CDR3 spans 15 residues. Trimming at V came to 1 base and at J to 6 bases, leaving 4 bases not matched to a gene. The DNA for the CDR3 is TGTGCCAGCAGCCAAGTATTGGGACAGGGGGCTGAAGCTTTCTTT. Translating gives CASSQVLGQGAEAFF.

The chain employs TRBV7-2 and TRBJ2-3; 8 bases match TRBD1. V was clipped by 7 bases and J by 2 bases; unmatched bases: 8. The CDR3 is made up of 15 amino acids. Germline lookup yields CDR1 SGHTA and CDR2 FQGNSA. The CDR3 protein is CASTPRDRITDTQYF. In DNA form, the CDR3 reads TGTGCCAGCACCCCCAGGGACAGGATCACAGATACGCAGTATTTT.

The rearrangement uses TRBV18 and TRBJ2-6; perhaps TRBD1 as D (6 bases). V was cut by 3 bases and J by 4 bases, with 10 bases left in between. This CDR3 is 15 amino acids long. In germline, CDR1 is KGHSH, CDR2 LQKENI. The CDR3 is CASSPQGLGANVLTF. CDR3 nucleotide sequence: TGTGCCAGCTCACCTCAGGGGCTGGGGGCCAACGTCCTGACTTTC.

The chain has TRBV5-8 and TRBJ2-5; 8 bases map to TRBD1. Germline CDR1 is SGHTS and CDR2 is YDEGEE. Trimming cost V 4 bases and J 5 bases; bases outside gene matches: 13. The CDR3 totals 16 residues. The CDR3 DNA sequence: TGTGCCAGCAGCGCTGGACAGGGCGGTGTTTCGGAGACCCAGTACTTC. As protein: CASSAGQGGVSETQYF.

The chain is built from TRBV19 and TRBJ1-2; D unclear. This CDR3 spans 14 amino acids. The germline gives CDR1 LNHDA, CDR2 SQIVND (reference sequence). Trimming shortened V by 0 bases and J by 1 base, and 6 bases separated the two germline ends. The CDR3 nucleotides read TGTGCCAGTAGTATAGATCCCCATAACTATGGCTACACCTTC. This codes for CASSIDPHNYGYTF.

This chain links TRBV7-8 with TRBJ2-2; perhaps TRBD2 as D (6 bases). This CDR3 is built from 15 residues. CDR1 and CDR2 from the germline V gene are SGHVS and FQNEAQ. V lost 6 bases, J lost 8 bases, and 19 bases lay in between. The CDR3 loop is CASSFNRGAWGELFF. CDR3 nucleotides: TGTGCCAGCAGTTTTAACCGCGGGGCGTGGGGGGAGCTGTTTTTT.

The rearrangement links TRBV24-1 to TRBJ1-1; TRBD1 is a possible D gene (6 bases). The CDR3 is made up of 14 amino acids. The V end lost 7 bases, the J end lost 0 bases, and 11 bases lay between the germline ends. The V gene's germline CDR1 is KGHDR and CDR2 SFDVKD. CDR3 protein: CATRGGTMNTEAFF. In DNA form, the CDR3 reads TGTGCCACCAGGGGTGGGACAATGAACACTGAAGCTTTCTTT.

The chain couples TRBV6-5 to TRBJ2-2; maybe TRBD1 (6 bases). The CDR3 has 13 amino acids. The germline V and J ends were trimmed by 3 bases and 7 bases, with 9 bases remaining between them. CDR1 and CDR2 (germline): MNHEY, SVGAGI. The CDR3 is CASSYTGFGELFF. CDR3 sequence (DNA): TGTGCCAGCAGTTATACAGGGTTCGGGGAGCTGTTTTTT.

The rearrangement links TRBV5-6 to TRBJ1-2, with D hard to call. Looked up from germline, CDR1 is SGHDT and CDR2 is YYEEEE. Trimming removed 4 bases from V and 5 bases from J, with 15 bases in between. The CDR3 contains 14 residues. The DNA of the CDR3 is TGTGCCAGCAGCCACCGTAGAGCATTGTATGGCTACACCTTC. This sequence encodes CASSHRRALYGYTF.

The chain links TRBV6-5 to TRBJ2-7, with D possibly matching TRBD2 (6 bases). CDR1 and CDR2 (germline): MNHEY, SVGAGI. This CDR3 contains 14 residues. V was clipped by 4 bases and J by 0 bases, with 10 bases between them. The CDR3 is CASSSLSGSYEQYV. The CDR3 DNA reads TGTGCCAGCAGTTCGCTTAGCGGCTCCTACGAGCAGTACGTC.

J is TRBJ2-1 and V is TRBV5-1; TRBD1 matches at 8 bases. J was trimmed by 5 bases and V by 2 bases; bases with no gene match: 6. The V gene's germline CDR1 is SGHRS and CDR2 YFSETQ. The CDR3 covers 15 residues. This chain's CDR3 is CASSLNGQGDNEQFF. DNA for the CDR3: TGCGCCAGCAGCTTAAACGGACAGGGCGACAATGAGCAGTTCTTC. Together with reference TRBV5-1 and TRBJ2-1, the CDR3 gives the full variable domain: KAGVTQTPRYLIKTRGQQVTLSCSPISGHRSVSWYQQTPGQGLQFLFEYFSETQRNKGNFPGRFSGRQFSNSRSEMNVSTLELGDSALYLCASSLNGQGDNEQFFGPGTRLTVL.